The rows below give T cell receptor beta chains drawn from one sample of a study of cytomegalovirus exposure and HLA in healthy donors. The assay was immunoSEQ multiplex PCR, and TCRdb's table has in-frame clones only and misses some. The sample yields 120,000 or so clones, about 81% seen once. The source material was PBMCs. These receptors came from a man between 35 and 55 years old in good health and CMV-seronegative. The CDR3 runs from the conserved cysteine through the conserved F or W. D genes are given only for firm matches. Part of the rows lack a size; the others show once, few, many or a class for expanded clones.

cdr3_nt	cdr3_aa	d_call	v_call	j_call	clone_size
TGTGCCAGCAGCCGGGGTGGAAACACCATATATTTT	CASSRGGNTIYF	-	TRBV11-3	TRBJ1-3	-
TGTGCCAGCCGAGTTACGACAGGGTCCGAGAAGCAGTACTTC	CASRVTTGSEKQYF	TRBD1	TRBV6-6	TRBJ2-7	-
TGTGCCTGGAGTGTAAGGGGGCGGAATAGTCAGCCCCAGCATTTT	CAWSVRGRNSQPQHF	TRBD1	TRBV30	TRBJ1-5	-
TGTGCCAGCAGGGAAGCGGGGGCGAGCCAAGAGACCCAGTACTTC	CASREAGASQETQYF	TRBD2	TRBV27	TRBJ2-5	-
TGTGCCAGCAGTGATTCTAGGCCCGGCACAGATACGCAGTATTTT	CASSDSRPGTDTQYF	-	TRBV6-1	TRBJ2-3	-
TGCGCCAGCAGCCAAGATCACGTGCGTGACAGCCCAACTCAGCCCCAGCATTTT	CASSQDHVRDSPTQPQHF	-	TRBV4-1	TRBJ1-5	-
TGTGCCAGCAGCTTAGTAGTCGGCGGGCTGTCTGGCTACACCTTC	CASSLVVGGLSGYTF	-	TRBV7-2	TRBJ1-2	-
TGTGCCAGCAGAAGGACAGGGGGGACTGAAGCTTTCTTT	CASRRTGGTEAFF	TRBD1	TRBV27	TRBJ1-1	-
TGTGCCAGCAGCCAGGTGGGGGCCACCGGGGAGCTGTTTTTT	CASSQVGATGELFF	-	TRBV14	TRBJ2-2	-
TGTGCCAGCAGTAGGACTAGCGGGGAAAGGGAGCAGTACTTC	CASSRTSGEREQYF	TRBD2	TRBV6-5	TRBJ2-7	once
TGTGCCAGCAGATTAGCCGGGACAGGGCTTATCTACACCTTC	CASRLAGTGLIYTF	TRBD1	TRBV28	TRBJ1-2	-
TGTGCCACCAGCACCGGGGACACCTTAACCTACGAGCAGTACTTC	CATSTGDTLTYEQYF	-	TRBV15	TRBJ2-7	once
TGCGCCAGCAGCTTTTACAGGGGGTACAATGAGCAGTTCTTC	CASSFYRGYNEQFF	TRBD1	TRBV5-1	TRBJ2-1	-
TGTGCCAGCAGCCAGGGACAGAACACTGAAGCTTTCTTT	CASSQGQNTEAFF	-	TRBV9	TRBJ1-1	-
TGTGCCAGCAGCTTAGCTAGCGGGAATCTCTACAATGAGCAGTTCTTC	CASSLASGNLYNEQFF	TRBD2	TRBV9	TRBJ2-1	-
TGTGCCAGCCATCGGGGAGGATCGGCAGATACGCAGTATTTT	CASHRGGSADTQYF	-	TRBV7-9	TRBJ2-3	once
TGTGCCAGCAGCGTTTCCAGCGGAAGATACAATGAGCAGTTCTTC	CASSVSSGRYNEQFF	-	TRBV9	TRBJ2-1	-
TGTGCCAGCAGCTTTGAGAACGGGGGGGCCGCAGATACGCAGTATTTT	CASSFENGGAADTQYF	TRBD2	TRBV5-4	TRBJ2-3	-
TGTGCCAGCAGTGAAGCGGGTGGGGAGCAGTACTTC	CASSEAGGEQYF	-	TRBV6-5	TRBJ2-7	-
TGTGCCAGCAGTTACTCGGGACAGGGGACGGCCTACGAGCAGTACTTC	CASSYSGQGTAYEQYF	TRBD1	TRBV6-6	TRBJ2-7	-
TGTGCCTGGAGTGTAGGGGGCACCCAGAACACTGAAGCTTTCTTT	CAWSVGGTQNTEAFF	TRBD1	TRBV30	TRBJ1-1	-
TGCGCCAGCAGCCAAGGAGGAGTCTCCTACGAGCAGTACTTC	CASSQGGVSYEQYF	-	TRBV4-3	TRBJ2-7	-
TGTGCCAGCTCGGCACAGGGGACCTACGAGCAGTACTTC	CASSAQGTYEQYF	TRBD1	TRBV18	TRBJ2-7	-
TGTGCTAGTGGTTTGGTAAGGACTAGCGGGGGGTCCAGTGAGCAGTTCTTC	CASGLVRTSGGSSEQFF	TRBD2	TRBV12-5	TRBJ2-1	-
TGCGCCAGCAGCCAAGATAGAAGGGGGCACGAGCAGTACTTC	CASSQDRRGHEQYF	TRBD1	TRBV4-3	TRBJ2-7	-
TGTGCCAGTAGTATAGACTCAGGGGGAGAGACCCAGTACTTC	CASSIDSGGETQYF	TRBD1	TRBV19	TRBJ2-5	few
TGTGCCAGCAGTCTGTACGGGACAGGGACCAATTCACCCCTCCACTTT	CASSLYGTGTNSPLHF	TRBD1	TRBV2	TRBJ1-6	-
TGTGCCAGCAGCTTGGTTCAGGGTAGTGGCTACACCTTC	CASSLVQGSGYTF	-	TRBV5-6	TRBJ1-2	-
TGCGCCAGCAGCCAAGATCTTGAGAGGCGCCCCACCTATGGCTACACCTTC	CASSQDLERRPTYGYTF	-	TRBV4-3	TRBJ1-2	-
TGTGCCAGCAGTTTGGGACAGGGACGGAATGAGCAGTTCTTC	CASSLGQGRNEQFF	TRBD1	TRBV27	TRBJ2-1	-
TGTGCCAGCAGTTTATCCCGGGAGGAAGGGGACTATGGCTACACCTTC	CASSLSREEGDYGYTF	-	TRBV28	TRBJ1-2	-
TGCGCCAGCCGCCTCGCCCAGGGGGCGCGGGAGCAGTACTTC	CASRLAQGAREQYF	TRBD1	TRBV23-1	TRBJ2-7	-
TGCGCCAGCAGCAGTAGCGGGGGGGCCATAGAGACCCAGTACTTC	CASSSSGGAIETQYF	TRBD2	TRBV5-1	TRBJ2-5	-
TGCGCCAGCAGCCAAGTTTCTGCGGGAGGCCGAGGTGAGCAGTACTTC	CASSQVSAGGRGEQYF	TRBD2	TRBV4-1	TRBJ2-5	-
TGTGCCAGCAGCTTCATCGGGGAAGCGGGACTCCAGTACTTC	CASSFIGEAGLQYF	TRBD2	TRBV7-9	TRBJ2-7	-
TGTGCCAGCAGGGGCGGGATGAGCGGCTACACCTTC	CASRGGMSGYTF	-	TRBV2	TRBJ1-2	-
TGTGCCAGCAGCATCTCGGGACATGGGGTAAAGATTGGCTTCTACGAGCAGTACTTC	CASSISGHGVKIGFYEQYF	-	TRBV28	TRBJ2-7	-
TGCAGCGTTGCTCCAGTTCGGAGCGAGCAGTACTTC	CSVAPVRSEQYF	-	TRBV29-1	TRBJ2-7	-
TGCGCCAGCGCAGCCCGGGACAGGGTGGCCTTAAGGAATGGCTACACCTTC	CASAARDRVALRNGYTF	TRBD1	TRBV5-1	TRBJ1-2	few
TGTGCCAGCAGCTTAGTCCCGTTAGGAGTGCTATATTTT	CASSLVPLGVLYF	-	TRBV7-2	TRBJ1-3	-
TGTGCCAGCAGTCCCATGGCGGGCGGACAAGAGACCCAGTACTTC	CASSPMAGGQETQYF	-	TRBV27	TRBJ2-5	-
TGTGCCAGCTGGTCCCAGGGGGCCCAGTACTTC	CASWSQGAQYF	TRBD1	TRBV27	TRBJ2-5	-
TGTGCCAGCAGCGTGAACTCCGCATCAGATACGCAGTATTTT	CASSVNSASDTQYF	-	TRBV9	TRBJ2-3	few
TGTGCCTCCCGCCGGGACAGGGGAACCTACGAGCAGTACTTC	CASRRDRGTYEQYF	TRBD1	TRBV30	TRBJ2-7	-
TGTGCCAGCAGCCACCGGGACAGAGATCAGCCCCAGCATTTT	CASSHRDRDQPQHF	TRBD1	TRBV16	TRBJ1-5	-
TGCGCCAGCAGTGAGCCGGGGGACTCCTATAATGAGCAGTTCTTC	CASSEPGDSYNEQFF	-	TRBV10-1	TRBJ2-1	-
TGTGCCAGCAGTTTATCGTGGAGGTTCGGGCTCTCCTATAATTCACCCCTCCACTTT	CASSLSWRFGLSYNSPLHF	-	TRBV27	TRBJ1-6	-
TGCGCCAGCAGCTTCGGGACAGGGGAAGGAGCTTTCTTT	CASSFGTGEGAFF	TRBD1	TRBV5-1	TRBJ1-1	-
TGTGCCAGCAGTTTATGGCCCCCGGGAGCGGGAAATAAGGGGGGCACAGATACGCAGTATTTT	CASSLWPPGAGNKGGTDTQYF	-	TRBV27	TRBJ2-3	-
TGTGCCAGCAGCGTGGACAGGGATCCACCCCTCCACTTT	CASSVDRDPPLHF	TRBD1	TRBV5-4	TRBJ1-6	-
TGTGCCAGCATGGCAAACGTGAACACTGAAGCTTTCTTT	CASMANVNTEAFF	-	TRBV13	TRBJ1-1	once
TGTGCCAGCAGTGAGGGCGGACTAGTCTACGAGCAGTACTTC	CASSEGGLVYEQYF	TRBD2	TRBV6-1	TRBJ2-7	-
TGTGCCAGCAGCGTAGATACAGGGGGCTATAATTCACCCCTCCACTTT	CASSVDTGGYNSPLHF	TRBD1	TRBV9	TRBJ1-6	few
TGTGCCAGCAGTGGTTTGACTAAACAGGGGGATCGGTACGAGCAGTACTTC	CASSGLTKQGDRYEQYF	TRBD1	TRBV25-1	TRBJ2-7	few